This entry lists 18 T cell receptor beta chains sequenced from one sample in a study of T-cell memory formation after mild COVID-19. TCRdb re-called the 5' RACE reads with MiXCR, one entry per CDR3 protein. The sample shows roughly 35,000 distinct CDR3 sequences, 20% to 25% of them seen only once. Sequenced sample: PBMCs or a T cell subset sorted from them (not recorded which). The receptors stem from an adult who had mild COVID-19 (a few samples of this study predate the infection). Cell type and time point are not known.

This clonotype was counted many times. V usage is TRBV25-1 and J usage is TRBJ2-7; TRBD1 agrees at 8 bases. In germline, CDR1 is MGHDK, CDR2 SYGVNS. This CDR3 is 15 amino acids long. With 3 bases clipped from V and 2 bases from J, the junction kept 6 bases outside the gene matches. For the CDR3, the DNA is TGTGCCAGCAGTGAGGGATACAGGGGGACCTACGAGCAGTACTTC. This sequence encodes CASSEGYRGTYEQYF.

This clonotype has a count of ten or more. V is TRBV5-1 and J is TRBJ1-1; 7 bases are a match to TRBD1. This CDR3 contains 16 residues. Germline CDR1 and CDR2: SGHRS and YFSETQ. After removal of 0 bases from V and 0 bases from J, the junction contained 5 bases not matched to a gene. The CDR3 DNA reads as TGCGCCAGCAGCTTGGAAAAGGGACAGCTGAACACTGAAGCTTTCTTT. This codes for CASSLEKGQLNTEAFF.

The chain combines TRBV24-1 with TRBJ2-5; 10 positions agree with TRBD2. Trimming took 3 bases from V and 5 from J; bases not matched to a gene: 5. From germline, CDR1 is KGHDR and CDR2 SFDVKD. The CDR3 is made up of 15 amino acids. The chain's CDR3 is CATSDRRAGGETQYF. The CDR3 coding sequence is TGTGCCACCAGTGATCGACGAGCGGGGGGGGAGACCCAGTACTTC.

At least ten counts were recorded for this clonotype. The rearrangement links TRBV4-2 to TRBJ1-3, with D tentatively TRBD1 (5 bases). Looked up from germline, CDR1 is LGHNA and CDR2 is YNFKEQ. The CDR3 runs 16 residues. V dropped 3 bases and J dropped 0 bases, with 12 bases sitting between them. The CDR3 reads CASSQSGLLSGNTIYF. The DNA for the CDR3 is TGTGCCAGCAGCCAGTCGGGACTGCTCTCTGGAAACACCATATATTTT.

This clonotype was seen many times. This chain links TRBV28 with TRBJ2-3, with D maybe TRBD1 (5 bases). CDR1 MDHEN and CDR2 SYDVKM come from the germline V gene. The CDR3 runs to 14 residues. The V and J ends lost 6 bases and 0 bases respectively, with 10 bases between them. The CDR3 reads CASRGLISTDTQYF. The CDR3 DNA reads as TGTGCCAGCAGGGGGCTCATCAGCACAGATACGCAGTATTTT. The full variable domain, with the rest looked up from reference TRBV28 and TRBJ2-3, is DVKVTQSSRYLVKRTGEKVFLECVQDMDHENMFWYRQDPGLGLRLIYFSYDVKMKEKGDIPEGYSVSREKKERFSLILESASTNQTSMYLCASRGLISTDTQYFGPGTRLTVL.

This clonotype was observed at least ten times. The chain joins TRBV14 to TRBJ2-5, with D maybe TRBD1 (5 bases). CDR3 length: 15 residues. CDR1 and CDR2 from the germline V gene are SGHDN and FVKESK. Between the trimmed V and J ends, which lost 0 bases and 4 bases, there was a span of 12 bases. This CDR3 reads CASSQERGSRETQYF. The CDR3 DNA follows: TGTGCCAGCAGCCAAGAAAGGGGTAGCCGAGAGACCCAGTACTTC.

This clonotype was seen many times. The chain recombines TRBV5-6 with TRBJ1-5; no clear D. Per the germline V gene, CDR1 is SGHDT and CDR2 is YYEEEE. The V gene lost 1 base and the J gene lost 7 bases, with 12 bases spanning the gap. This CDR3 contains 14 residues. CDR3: CASSLLGQGQPQHF. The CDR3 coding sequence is TGTGCCAGCAGCTTGCTGGGCCAAGGGCAGCCCCAGCATTTT.

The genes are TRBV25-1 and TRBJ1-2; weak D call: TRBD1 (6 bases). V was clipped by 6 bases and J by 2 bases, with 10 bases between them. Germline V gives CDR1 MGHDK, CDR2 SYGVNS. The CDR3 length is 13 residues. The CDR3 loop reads CASRGHPNYGYTF. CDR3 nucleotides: TGTGCCAGCAGGGGACATCCAAACTATGGCTACACCTTC.

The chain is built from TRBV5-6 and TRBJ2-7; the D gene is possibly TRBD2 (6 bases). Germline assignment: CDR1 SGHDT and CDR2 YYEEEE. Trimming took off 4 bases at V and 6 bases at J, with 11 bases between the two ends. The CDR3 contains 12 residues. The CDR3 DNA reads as TGTGCCAGCAGCACGACTAGTAGCGAGCAGTACTTC. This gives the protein CASSTTSSEQYF.

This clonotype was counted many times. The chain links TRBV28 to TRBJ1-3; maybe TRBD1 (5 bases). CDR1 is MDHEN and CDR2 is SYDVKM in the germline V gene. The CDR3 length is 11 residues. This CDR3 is CSSRSGDTIYF. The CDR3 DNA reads TGTTCGTCCCGCTCGGGGGACACCATATATTTT.

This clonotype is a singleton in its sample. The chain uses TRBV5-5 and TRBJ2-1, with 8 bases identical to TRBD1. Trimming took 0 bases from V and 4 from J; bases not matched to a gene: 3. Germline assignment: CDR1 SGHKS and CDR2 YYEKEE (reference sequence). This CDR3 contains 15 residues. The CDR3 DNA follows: TGTGCCAGCAGCTTGGCAGGGGGCGCGTACAATGAGCAGTTCTTC. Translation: CASSLAGGAYNEQFF.

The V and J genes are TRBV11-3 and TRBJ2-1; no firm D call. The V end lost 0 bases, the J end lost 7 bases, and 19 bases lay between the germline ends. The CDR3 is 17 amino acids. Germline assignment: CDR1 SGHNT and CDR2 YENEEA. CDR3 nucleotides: TGTGCCAGCAGCTTAGATCTGGCCAGTTTTGGGGTAAATGAGCAGTTCTTC. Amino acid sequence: CASSLDLASFGVNEQFF.

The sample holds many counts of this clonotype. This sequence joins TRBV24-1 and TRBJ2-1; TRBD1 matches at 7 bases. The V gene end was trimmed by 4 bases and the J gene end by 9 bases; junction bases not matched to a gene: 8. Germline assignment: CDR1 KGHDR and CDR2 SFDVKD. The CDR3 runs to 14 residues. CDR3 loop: CATSDRDSKSEQFF. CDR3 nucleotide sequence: TGTGCCACCAGTGACCGGGACAGTAAGAGTGAGCAGTTCTTC.

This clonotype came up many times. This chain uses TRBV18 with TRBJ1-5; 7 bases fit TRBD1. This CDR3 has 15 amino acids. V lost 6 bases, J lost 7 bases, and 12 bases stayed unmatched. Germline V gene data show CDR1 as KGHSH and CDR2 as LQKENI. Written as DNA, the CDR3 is TGTGCCAGCTCCCGAAAGGGGGCAGGGGACCAGCCCCAGCATTTT. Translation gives CASSRKGAGDQPQHF.

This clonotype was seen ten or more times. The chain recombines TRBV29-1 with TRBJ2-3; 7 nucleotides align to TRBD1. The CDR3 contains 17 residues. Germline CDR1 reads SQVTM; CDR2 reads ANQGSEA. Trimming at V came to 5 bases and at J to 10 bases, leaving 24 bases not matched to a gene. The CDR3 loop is CSVPPPDRETYTGAQYF. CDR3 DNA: TGCAGCGTTCCCCCCCCCGACAGGGAGACATATACAGGGGCGCAGTATTTT.

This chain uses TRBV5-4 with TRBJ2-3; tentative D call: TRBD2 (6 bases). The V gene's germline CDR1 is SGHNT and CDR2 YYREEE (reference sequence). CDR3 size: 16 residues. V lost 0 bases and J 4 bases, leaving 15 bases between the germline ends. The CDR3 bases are TGTGCCAGCAGCTTGGACGGGAGATTATCCCCAGATACGCAGTATTTT. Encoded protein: CASSLDGRLSPDTQYF.

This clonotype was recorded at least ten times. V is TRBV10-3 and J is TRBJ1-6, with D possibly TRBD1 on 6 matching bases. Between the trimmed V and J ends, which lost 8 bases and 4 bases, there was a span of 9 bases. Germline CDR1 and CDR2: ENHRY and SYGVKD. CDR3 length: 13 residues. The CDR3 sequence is CAIGTRYNSPLHF. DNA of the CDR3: TGTGCCATCGGGACAAGATATAATTCACCCCTCCACTTT.

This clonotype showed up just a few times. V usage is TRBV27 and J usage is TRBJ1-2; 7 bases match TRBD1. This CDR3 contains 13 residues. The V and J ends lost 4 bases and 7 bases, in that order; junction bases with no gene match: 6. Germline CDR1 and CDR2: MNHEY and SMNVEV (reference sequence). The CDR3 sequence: CASSYRQGGGYTF. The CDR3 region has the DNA TGTGCCAGCAGTTACCGACAGGGTGGTGGCTACACCTTC.